This T cell receptor (beta chain) was identified during a study of blood T cell repertoires in COVID-19. Study context: The samples span acute and convalescent COVID-19 from the United States, Italy and Spain. The analysed material was cDNA or gDNA that came from T cells, B-cell-depleted T cells, or PBMCs.

The germline V gene has CDR1 MNHNS and CDR2 SASEGT. The CDR3 loop spans 15 amino acids. Germline trimming cut 3 bases from V and 14 bases from J; bases unmatched to any gene: 15. Methods used by the authors: How many nucleated cells were present was estimated from reference gene primer amplification. Here immunoSEQ multiplex PCR was the method, and the copy in TCRdb shows in-frame clones only, minus some. V, J and clone size were drawn from that table, and D and trimming were deduced from the DNA. The data show approximately 200,000 clones, about 91% seen once. The chain employs TRBV6-1 and TRBJ1-5; 8 nucleotides match TRBD1. Sequencing was performed on peripheral blood. The sequence came from a woman aged 25-40 years with acute or convalescent COVID-19. CDR3: CASSDETGDRQIKHF. The CDR3 DNA reads TGTGCCAGCAGTGATGAGACAGGGGACCGACAAATTAAGCATTTT.